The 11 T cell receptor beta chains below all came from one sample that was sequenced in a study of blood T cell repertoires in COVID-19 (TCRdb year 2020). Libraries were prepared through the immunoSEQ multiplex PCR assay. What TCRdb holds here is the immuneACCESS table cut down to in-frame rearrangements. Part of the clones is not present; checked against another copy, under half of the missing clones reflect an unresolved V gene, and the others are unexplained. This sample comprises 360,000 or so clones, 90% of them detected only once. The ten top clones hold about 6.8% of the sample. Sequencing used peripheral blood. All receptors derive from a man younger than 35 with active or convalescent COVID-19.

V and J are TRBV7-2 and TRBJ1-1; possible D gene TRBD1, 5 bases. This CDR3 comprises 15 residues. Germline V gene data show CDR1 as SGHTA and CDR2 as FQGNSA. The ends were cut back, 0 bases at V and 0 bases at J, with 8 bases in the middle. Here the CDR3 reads CASSLAWGVNTEAFF. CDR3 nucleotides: TGTGCCAGCAGCTTAGCATGGGGGGTGAACACTGAAGCTTTCTTT.

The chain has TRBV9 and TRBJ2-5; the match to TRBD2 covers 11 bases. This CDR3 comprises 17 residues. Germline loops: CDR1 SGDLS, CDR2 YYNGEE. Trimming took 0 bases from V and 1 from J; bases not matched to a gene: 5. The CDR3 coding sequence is TGTGCCAGCAGCGTAGGTCTAGCGGGGGGTCCCCAAGAGACCCAGTACTTC. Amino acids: CASSVGLAGGPQETQYF.

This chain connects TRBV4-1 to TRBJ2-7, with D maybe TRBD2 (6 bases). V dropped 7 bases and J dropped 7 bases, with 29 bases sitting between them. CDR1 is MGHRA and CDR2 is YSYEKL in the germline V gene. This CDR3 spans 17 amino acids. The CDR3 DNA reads TGCGCCAGCACCGCCGATACCGGAGGGACCAGTTTCAGAGAGCAGTACTTC. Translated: CASTADTGGTSFREQYF.

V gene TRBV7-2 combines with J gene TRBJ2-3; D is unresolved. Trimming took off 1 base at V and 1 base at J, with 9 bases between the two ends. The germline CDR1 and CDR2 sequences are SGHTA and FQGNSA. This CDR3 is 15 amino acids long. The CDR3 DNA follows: TGTGCCAGCAGCTTAGTGCTCCGGGGCACAGATACGCAGTATTTT. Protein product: CASSLVLRGTDTQYF.

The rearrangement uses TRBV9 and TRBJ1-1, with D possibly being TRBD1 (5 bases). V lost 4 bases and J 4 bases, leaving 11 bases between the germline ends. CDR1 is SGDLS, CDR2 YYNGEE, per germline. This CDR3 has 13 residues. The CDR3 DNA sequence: TGTGCCAGCAGCCTCGGGGGGAGCACTGAAGCTTTCTTT. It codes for CASSLGGSTEAFF.

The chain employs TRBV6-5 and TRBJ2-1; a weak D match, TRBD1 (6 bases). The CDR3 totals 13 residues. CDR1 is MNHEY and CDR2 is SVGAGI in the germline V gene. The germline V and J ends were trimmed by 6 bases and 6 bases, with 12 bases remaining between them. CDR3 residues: CASRWKQGNEQFF. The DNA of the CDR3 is TGTGCCAGCAGATGGAAACAGGGCAATGAGCAGTTCTTC.

CDR3 sequence reads: CASTLAGGAYEQYF. The DNA for the CDR3 is TGTGCCAGCACCCTAGCGGGGGGAGCTTACGAGCAGTACTTC. This sequence joins TRBV28 and TRBJ2-7, with 11 bases lining up with TRBD2. The V and J ends lost 7 bases and 4 bases, in that order; junction bases with no gene match: 6. The CDR3 has 14 residues. CDR1 MDHEN and CDR2 SYDVKM come from the germline V gene.

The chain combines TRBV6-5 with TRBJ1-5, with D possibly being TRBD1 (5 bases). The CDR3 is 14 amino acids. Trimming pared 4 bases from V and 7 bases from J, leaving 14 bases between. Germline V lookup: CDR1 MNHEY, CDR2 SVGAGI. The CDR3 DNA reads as TGTGCCAGCAGTTTCAAAGACGGGGGACAGCCCCAGCATTTT. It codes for CASSFKDGGQPQHF.

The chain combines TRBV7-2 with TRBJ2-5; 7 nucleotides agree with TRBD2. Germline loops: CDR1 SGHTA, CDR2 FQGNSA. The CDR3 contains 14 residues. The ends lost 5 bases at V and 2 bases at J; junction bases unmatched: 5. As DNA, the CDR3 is TGTGCCAGCAGCCCCCGGACTAGACAAGAGACCCAGTACTTC. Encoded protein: CASSPRTRQETQYF.

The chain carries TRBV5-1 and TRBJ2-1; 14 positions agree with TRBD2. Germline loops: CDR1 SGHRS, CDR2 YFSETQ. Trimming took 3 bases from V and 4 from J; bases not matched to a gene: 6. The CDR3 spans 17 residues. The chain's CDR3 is CASSSRTSGGSYNEQFF. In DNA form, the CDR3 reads TGCGCCAGCAGCTCCCGGACTAGCGGGGGGTCATACAATGAGCAGTTCTTC.

The CDR3 nucleotides are TGTGCCAGCTCACCACTAACTAGCTTGGAGGGGGAGACCCAGTACTTC. It is translated as CASSPLTSLEGETQYF. The V gene is TRBV18, the J gene TRBJ2-5, with D possibly TRBD2 on 6 matching bases. CDR3 length: 16 amino acids. In germline, CDR1 is KGHSH, CDR2 LQKENI. Trimming removed 1 base from V and 5 bases from J, with 17 bases in between.